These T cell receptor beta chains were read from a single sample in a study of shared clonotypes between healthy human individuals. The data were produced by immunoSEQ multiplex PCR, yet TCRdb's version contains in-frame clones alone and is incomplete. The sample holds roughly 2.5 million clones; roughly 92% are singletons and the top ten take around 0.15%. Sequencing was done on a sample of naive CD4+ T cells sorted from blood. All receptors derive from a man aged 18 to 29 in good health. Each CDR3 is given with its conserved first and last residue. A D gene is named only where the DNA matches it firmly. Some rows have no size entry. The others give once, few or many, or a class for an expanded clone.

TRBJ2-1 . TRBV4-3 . TGCGCCAGCAGCCAGGGGAAACAGGGTTTGAAGTTCTTC CASSQGKQGLKFF
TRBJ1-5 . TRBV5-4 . TGTGCCAGCAGCGCGGGGGTTGGTCAGCCCCAGCATTTT CASSAGVGQPQHF
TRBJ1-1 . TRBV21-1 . TGTGCCAGCAAACCAGCGCGCCGGGGAGCTTTCTTT CASKPARRGAFF
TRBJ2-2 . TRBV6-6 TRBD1 TGTGCCAGCAGCTGGACAGGGGTGGAGACCGGGGAGCTGTTTTTT CASSWTGVETGELFF
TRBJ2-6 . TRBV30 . TGTGCCTGGAGCGACGGACTCGGAAACTCTGGGGCCAACGTCCTGACTTTC CAWSDGLGNSGANVLTF
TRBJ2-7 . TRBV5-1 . TGCGCCAGCAGCTTGACGGTCTCCTACGAGCAGTACTTC CASSLTVSYEQYF
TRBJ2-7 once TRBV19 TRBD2 TGTGCCAGTAGTCGGACTAGCGGGGGCTCCTACGAGCAGTACTTC CASSRTSGGSYEQYF
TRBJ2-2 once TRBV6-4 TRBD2 TGTGCCAGCAGTGTCAGCGGGGCGAACACCGGGGAGCTGTTTTTT CASSVSGANTGELFF
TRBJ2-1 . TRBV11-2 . TGTGCCAGCAGCTTAGATGGGATTGGCCCTGAGCAGTTCTTC CASSLDGIGPEQFF
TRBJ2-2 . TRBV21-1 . TGTGCCAGCAGCAATTCCTGGGGGCGGAGGTACACCGGGGAGCTGTTTTTT CASSNSWGRRYTGELFF
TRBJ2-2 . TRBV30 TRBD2 TGTGCCTCCAGGGTCGTTGCGGGGGGACGGGCCGGGGAGCTGTTTTTT CASRVVAGGRAGELFF
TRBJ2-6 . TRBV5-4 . TGTGCCAGCAGCATGGACGGATTCTCTGGGGCCAACGTCCTGACTTTC CASSMDGFSGANVLTF
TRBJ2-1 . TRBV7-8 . TGTGCCAGCAGCTTAGAGTTCCGCGGTGGAACTGGTGAGCAGTTCTTC CASSLEFRGGTGEQFF
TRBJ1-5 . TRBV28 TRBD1 TGTGCCAGCAGTCTGGGCCAGGGGGCGAGTCAGCCCCAGCATTTT CASSLGQGASQPQHF
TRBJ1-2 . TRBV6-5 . TGTGCCAGCAGTTACAGGGAAGGCTATGGCTACACCTTC CASSYREGYGYTF
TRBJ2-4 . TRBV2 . TGTGCCACCTCTCAATCAAGGGGCTTGGGAAACATTCAGTACTTC CATSQSRGLGNIQYF
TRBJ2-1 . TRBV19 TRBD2 TGTGCCAGTAGTCGACTAGCGGACAATGAGCAGTTCTTC CASSRLADNEQFF
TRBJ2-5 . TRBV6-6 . TGTGCCAGCAGTTACGGAGAAGAGACCCAGTACTTC CASSYGEETQYF
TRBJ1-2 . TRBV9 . TGTGCCAGCACCCCCGAAGGGTTCGGGTATGGCTACACCTTC CASTPEGFGYGYTF
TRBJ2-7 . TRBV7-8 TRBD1 TGTGCCAGCAGCTCCGGGACAGGGTCGTACGAGCAGTACTTC CASSSGTGSYEQYF
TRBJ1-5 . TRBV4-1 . TGCGCCAGCAGCCAAGTACGACAGAATCAGCCCCAGCATTTT CASSQVRQNQPQHF
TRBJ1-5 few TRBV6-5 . TGTGCCAGCAGCCGGGGCCCAAATCAGCCCCAGCATTTT CASSRGPNQPQHF
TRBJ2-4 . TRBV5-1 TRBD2 TGCGCCAGCAGCCTTCAGGGACTAGCGGGAGCCCACGGGGCGAAAAACATTCAGTACTTC CASSLQGLAGAHGAKNIQYF
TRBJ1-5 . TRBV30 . TGTGCCTGGAGTGTAGACAGGAACAATCAGCCCCAGCATTTT CAWSVDRNNQPQHF
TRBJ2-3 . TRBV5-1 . TGCGCCAGCAGGGGCGGTGAACTATTTAGCACAGATACGCAGTATTTT CASRGGELFSTDTQYF
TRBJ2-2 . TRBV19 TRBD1 TGTGCCAGTCGGGGGACAGGGGGCACCGGGGAGCTGTTTTTT CASRGTGGTGELFF
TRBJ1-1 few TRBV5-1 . TGCGCCAGCAGCATGGACACGGCCTCCGTTCAGGCTTTCTTT CASSMDTASVQAFF
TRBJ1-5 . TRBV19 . TGTGCCAGTAGTATCGAGCGGGAGCCCCAGCATTTT CASSIEREPQHF
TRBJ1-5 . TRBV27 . TGTGCCAGCAGTAGACAACCCTATCAGCCCCAGCATTTT CASSRQPYQPQHF
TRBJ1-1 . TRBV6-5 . TGTGCCAGCGGGGGGCTAAGGCGCGGCACTGAAGCTTTCTTT CASGGLRRGTEAFF
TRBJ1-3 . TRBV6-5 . TGTGCCAGCAGTTACGATGGGAGTAGCGGAAACACCATATATTTT CASSYDGSSGNTIYF
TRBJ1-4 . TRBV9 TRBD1 TGTGCCAGCAGCGCAGGGATGACAGGGGGTTATGAAAAACTGTTTTTT CASSAGMTGGYEKLFF
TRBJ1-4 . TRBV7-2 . TGTGCCAGCAGCCTTTCCGGGAGGGCGGGCGATGAAAAACTGTTTTTT CASSLSGRAGDEKLFF
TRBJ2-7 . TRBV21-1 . TGTGCCAGCAGCAAAACTAGCGGGATCTCCTACGAGCAGTACTTC CASSKTSGISYEQYF
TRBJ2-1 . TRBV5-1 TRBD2 TGCGCCAGCAGCTCCGGGACTAGCGTATACAATGAGCAGTTCTTC CASSSGTSVYNEQFF
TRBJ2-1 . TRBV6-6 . TGTGCCAGCAGTTCTCAGTCGGTATCCTACAATGAGCAGTTCTTC CASSSQSVSYNEQFF
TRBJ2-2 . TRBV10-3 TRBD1 TGTGCCATCAGTGGGCTTGGGACAGGGAACACCGGGGAGCTGTTTTTT CAISGLGTGNTGELFF
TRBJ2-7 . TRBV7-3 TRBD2 TGTGCCAGGCCCAGGGGGACTAGCGGGCGGAGCTCCTACGAGCAGTACTTC CARPRGTSGRSSYEQYF